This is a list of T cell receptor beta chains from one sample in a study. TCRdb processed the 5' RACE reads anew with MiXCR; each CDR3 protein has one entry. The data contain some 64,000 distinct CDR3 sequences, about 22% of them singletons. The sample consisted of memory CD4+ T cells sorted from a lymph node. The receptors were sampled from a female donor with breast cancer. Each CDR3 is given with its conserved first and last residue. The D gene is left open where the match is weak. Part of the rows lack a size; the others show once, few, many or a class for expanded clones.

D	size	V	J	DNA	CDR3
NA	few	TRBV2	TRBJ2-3	TGTGCCAGCAGTGAAGCGCCGGGACCCGGCACAGATACGCAGTATTTT	CASSEAPGPGTDTQYF
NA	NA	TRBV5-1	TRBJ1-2	TGCGCCAGCAGTCCCTTAGATGCCAACTATGGCTACACCTTC	CASSPLDANYGYTF
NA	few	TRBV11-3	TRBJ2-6	TGTGCCAGCAGCTACGGGGGATCTGGGGCCAACGTCCTGACTTTC	CASSYGGSGANVLTF
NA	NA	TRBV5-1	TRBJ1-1	TGCGCCAGCAGCTTAGAGGGGACAGCTTTCTTT	CASSLEGTAFF
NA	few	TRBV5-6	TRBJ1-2	TGTGCCAGCAGCGCCGACAGGCCCGCCTATGGCTACACCTTC	CASSADRPAYGYTF
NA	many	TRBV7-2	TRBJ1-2	TGTGCCAGCAGCCTAGGGAAGACAGGAGACTATGGCTACACCTTC	CASSLGKTGDYGYTF
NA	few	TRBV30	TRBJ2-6	TGTGCCTGGAGTGTAGGGGCAGCTGGGGCCAACGTCCTGACTTTC	CAWSVGAAGANVLTF
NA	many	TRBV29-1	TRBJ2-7	TGCAGCGCCCGAGGTACGGGTGCCTACGAGCAGTACTTC	CSARGTGAYEQYF
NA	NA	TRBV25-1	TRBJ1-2	TGTGCCAGCAGTGTAGGATACCCCTATGGCTACACCTTC	CASSVGYPYGYTF
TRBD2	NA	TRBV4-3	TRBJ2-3	TGCGCCAGCAGCCAAGGGCTAGCGGGGGGAAGAACAGATACGCAGTATTTT	CASSQGLAGGRTDTQYF
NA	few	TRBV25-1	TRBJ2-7	TGTGCCAGCAGTGCGGCAGGGACGTACGAGCAGTACTTC	CASSAAGTYEQYF
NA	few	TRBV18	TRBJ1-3	TGTGCCAGCTCACCACAGGCCTCCTCTGGAAACACCATATATTTT	CASSPQASSGNTIYF
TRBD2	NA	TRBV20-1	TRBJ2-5	TGCAGTGCTAGACAGGGACTAGCTATCGAGACCCAGTACTTC	CSARQGLAIETQYF
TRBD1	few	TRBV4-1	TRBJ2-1	TGCGCCAGCAGCCAAGCCCCGGACAGGGGGAATGAGCAGTTCTTC	CASSQAPDRGNEQFF
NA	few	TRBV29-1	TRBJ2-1	TGCAGCGCACAGGCCTCGTTGGATGAGCAGTTCTTC	CSAQASLDEQFF
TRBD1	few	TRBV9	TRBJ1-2	TGTGCCAGCAGCGTAGAACAGGGGGGGGGCTACACCTTC	CASSVEQGGGYTF
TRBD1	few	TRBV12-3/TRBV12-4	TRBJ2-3	TGTGCCAGCAGAGGGTTCGGGACAGGGGGCTTCGATACGCAGTATTTT	CASRGFGTGGFDTQYF
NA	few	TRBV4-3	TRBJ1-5	TGCGCCAGCAGCCAAGATATGTCCCAGCCCCAGCATTTT	CASSQDMSQPQHF
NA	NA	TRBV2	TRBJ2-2	TGTGCCAGCACGGGTAGGAGCACGAACACCGGGGAGCTGTTTTTT	CASTGRSTNTGELFF
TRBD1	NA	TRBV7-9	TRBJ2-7	TGTGCCAGCAGCTTAGATCTACAGGGGGGCGAGCAGTACTTC	CASSLDLQGGEQYF
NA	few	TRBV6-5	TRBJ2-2	TGTGCCAGCAGTTACTCGGGTAGCCGCAACACCGGGGAGCTGTTTTTT	CASSYSGSRNTGELFF
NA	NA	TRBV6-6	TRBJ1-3	TGTGCCAGCAGCGACTCTGGAAACACCACATATTTT	CASSDSGNTTYF
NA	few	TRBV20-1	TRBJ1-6	TGCAGTGCTAGCCGCTCGACACGAGGGCTTGGTTCACCCCTCCACTTT	CSASRSTRGLGSPLHF
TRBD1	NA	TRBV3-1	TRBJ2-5	TGTGCCAGCAATCGGGACAGGACCGAGACCCAGTACTTC	CASNRDRTETQYF
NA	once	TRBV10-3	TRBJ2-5	TGTGCCATCAGTGGGCGGGAAGAGACCCTGTACTTC	CAISGREETLYF
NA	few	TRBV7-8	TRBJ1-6	TGTGCCAGCAGCTTAGACCGATATTCACCCCTCCACTTT	CASSLDRYSPLHF